Listed below are T cell receptor beta chains from one sample, sequenced in a study of radiation and T cells in renal cell carcinoma. Data came from immunoSEQ multiplex PCR; TCRdb stores just in-frame clones and leaves some out. The sample contains about 130,000 clones, 81% of which appear only once. The starting material was blood, obtained from a patient whose treatment included radiotherapy and nephrectomy. The receptors were gathered from a man aged 50 to 59 with renal cell carcinoma. Each CDR3 is given with its conserved first and last residue. Fields, in order: clone size, V gene, CDR3 protein. Not all rows give a size; the values are once, few, many and, for expanded clones, a class.

>.|TRBV28
CASSLGGAETQYF
>.|TRBV28
CASSLIRVPGTTYEQYF
>.|TRBV7-9
CASIPAGRYNEQFF
>.|TRBV5-4
CASSFQWGRTEAFF
>.|TRBV30
CAWRRGMLWETQYF
>.|TRBV19
CASSLQGGAGYGYTF
>.|TRBV9
CASSVDPGGSETQYF
>.|TRBV18
CASSPNAGTNNEKLFF
>.|TRBV11-2
CASSLTGTSGYEQYF
>.|TRBV6-5
CASRISYEQYF
>.|TRBV19
CASSTGVGNQPQHF
>once|TRBV29-1
CSVVEGPSSYEQYF
>.|TRBV18
CASSQESGTEAFF
>.|TRBV5-4
CASSLSTSQETQYF
>.|TRBV9
CASSVGDPQGETQYF
>few|TRBV4-3
CASSQDNRASEQYF
>.|TRBV18
CASSLGTGGGTEAFF
>few|TRBV9
CASSVIVGGADTQYF
>.|TRBV18
CASSPWGQGTNTGELFF
>.|TRBV28
CASRNSGPHPYNEQFF
>.|TRBV19
CASRQTGGAHDEQFF
>.|TRBV6-5
CASSYGDRGYEQYF
>.|TRBV6-4
CASSVQGGTEAFF
>.|TRBV7-2
CASSFPGFIDTEAFF
>medium-sized|TRBV6-1
CASSETGNTEAFF
>.|TRBV5-4
CASSFSGRQETQYF
>.|TRBV29-1
CSAGEEVHEQYF
>.|TRBV2
CASTRLGQGDEKLFF
>.|TRBV5-1
CASSWTLKAGGPRSTDTQYF
>.|TRBV18
CASSPPASLDYNEQFF
>.|TRBV7-8
CASSLAFSGYGYTF
>.|TRBV30
CAWRGRDRGNTIYF
>.|TRBV2
CASNLQISGNTIYF
>once|TRBV2
CASSDGRVTDTQYF